The 20 T cell receptor beta chains below all came from one sample that was sequenced in a study of cytomegalovirus exposure and HLA in healthy donors. The PCR used 60 Vbeta and 13 Jbeta primers. Method: immunoSEQ multiplex PCR; TCRdb's copy keeps in-frame clones and lacks some. The sample includes about 130,000 clones, more than 70% of them seen just once. Source material: PBMCs. The origin of the receptors is a woman aged 30 to 39 in good health and CMV-seropositive.

V is TRBV11-2 and J is TRBJ2-1; 10 bases map to TRBD2. This CDR3 has 15 residues. J gave up 7 bases and V 1 base, and 4 bases lay outside the gene matches. Germline CDR1 and CDR2: SGHAT and FQNNGV. The CDR3, as DNA: TGTGCCAGCAGCTTAGGAGCGGGGGGGCTGAATGAGCAGTTCTTC. Translating it yields CASSLGAGGLNEQFF.

V is TRBV10-3 and J is TRBJ2-7, with TRBD2 matching 7 bases. The CDR3 contains 13 residues. Trimming took 3 bases from V and 2 from J; bases not matched to a gene: 1. Germline V gene sequence: CDR1 ENHRY, CDR2 SYGVKD. In DNA form, the CDR3 reads TGTGCCATCAGTGAAGGGACTACCTACGAGCAGTACTTC. Amino acids: CAISEGTTYEQYF.

The chain uses TRBV28 and TRBJ2-7; D is perhaps TRBD2 (5 bases). The CDR3 is made up of 15 amino acids. Germline CDR1 and CDR2: MDHEN and SYDVKM. The V gene lost 1 base and the J gene lost 8 bases, with 18 bases spanning the gap. CDR3 in amino acids: CASSLSVNSVSQQYF. CDR3 DNA sequence: TGTGCCAGCAGTTTATCGGTCAATAGCGTGTCCCAGCAGTACTTC.

The CDR3 sequence is CASSIPGKPNVLTF. For the CDR3, the DNA is TGTGCCAGCTCCATTCCCGGGAAACCCAACGTCCTGACTTTC. The chain couples TRBV2 to TRBJ2-6; a possible D gene is TRBD2 (5 bases). The CDR3 totals 14 residues. CDR1 is SNHLY and CDR2 is FYNNEI in the germline V gene. V lost 8 bases, J lost 8 bases, and 16 bases lay in between.

V and J are TRBV28 and TRBJ1-6, with D hard to call. CDR1 and CDR2 from the germline V gene are MDHEN and SYDVKM. The CDR3 extends over 13 amino acids. Deletions cut 10 bases from V and 4 bases from J, with 11 bases between. This CDR3 reads CAIKQSYNSPLHF. In DNA, the CDR3 is TGTGCCATTAAACAGAGTTATAATTCACCCCTCCACTTT. Full variable domain (remainder filled in from reference TRBV28 and TRBJ1-6): DVKVTQSSRYLVKRTGEKVFLECVQDMDHENMFWYRQDPGLGLRLIYFSYDVKMKEKGDIPEGYSVSREKKERFSLILESASTNQTSMYLCAIKQSYNSPLHFGNGTRLTVT.

The rearrangement uses TRBV5-6 and TRBJ1-1, with TRBD1 as a possible D gene (6 bases). V was clipped by 2 bases and J by 10 bases, with 12 bases between them. There are 12 residues in the CDR3. CDR1 is SGHDT, CDR2 YYEEEE, per germline. The CDR3 is CASSFKGGGAFF. The CDR3 DNA reads as TGTGCCAGCAGCTTTAAAGGGGGTGGAGCTTTCTTT.

V gene TRBV5-1 combines with J gene TRBJ1-4, with 9 nucleotides matching TRBD1. The CDR3 is made up of 16 amino acids. J gave up 7 bases and V 4 bases, and 11 bases lay outside the gene matches. Germline lookup yields CDR1 SGHRS and CDR2 YFSETQ. CDR3 bases: TGCGCCAGCAGCCAGAACACAGGGGGCGAAGGTGAAAAACTGTTTTTT. Its protein product is CASSQNTGGEGEKLFF.

The chain couples TRBV30 to TRBJ1-4; possible D gene TRBD1, 6 bases. Trimming shortened V by 5 bases and J by 2 bases, and 12 bases separated the two germline ends. The germline V gene encodes CDR1 GTSNPN and CDR2 SVGIG (reference sequence). The CDR3 sequence is 14 residues long. DNA of the CDR3: TGTGCCTGGCGTCCAGGGGCGACTAATGAAAAACTGTTTTTT. Translated: CAWRPGATNEKLFF.

For this clone: The same CDR3 is also encoded by other DNA sequences in this sample. The J gene is TRBJ2-7, the V gene TRBV2, with a weak D call TRBD2 (5 bases). The CDR3 is made up of 14 amino acids. V was trimmed by 7 bases and J by 5 bases, leaving 18 bases between them. Germline V gene sequence: CDR1 SNHLY, CDR2 FYNNEI. CDR3 sequence reads: CASIGVVVGDEQYF. The CDR3 nucleotides read TGTGCCAGCATTGGGGTTGTAGTGGGAGACGAGCAGTACTTC.

The chain has TRBV9 and TRBJ2-3; D may be TRBD2 (5 bases). V was pared by 3 bases and J by 1 base, with 12 bases between. Germline CDR1 reads SGDLS; CDR2 reads YYNGEE. The CDR3 has 15 residues. This CDR3 reads CASSGASLGTDTQYF. As DNA, the CDR3 is TGTGCCAGCAGCGGGGCTAGCCTCGGCACAGATACGCAGTATTTT.

This chain links TRBV28 with TRBJ1-2; D unresolved. Trimming shortened V by 4 bases and J by 5 bases, and 5 bases separated the two germline ends. The CDR3 consists of 11 residues. CDR1 is MDHEN and CDR2 is SYDVKM in the germline V gene. The DNA of the CDR3 is TGTGCCAGCAGTTCCCCTTATGGCTACACCTTC. This sequence encodes CASSSPYGYTF.

The genes are TRBV19 and TRBJ2-5; TRBD2 matches 8 bases. The CDR3 is 15 residues long. V dropped 3 bases and J dropped 1; count of bases not matched to a gene: 4. Looked up from germline, CDR1 is LNHDA and CDR2 is SQIVND (reference sequence). CDR3 residues: CASSIGTSSQETQYF. CDR3 nucleotides: TGTGCCAGTAGTATCGGGACTAGTAGCCAAGAGACCCAGTACTTC.

This clone was picked up one time. This chain connects TRBV30 to TRBJ2-7; 8 bases fit TRBD2. Germline V gene sequence: CDR1 GTSNPN, CDR2 SVGIG (reference sequence). V lost 4 bases to trimming and J lost 2 bases; unmatched junction nucleotides: 13. This CDR3 contains 16 residues. CDR3 in amino acids: CAWTPTLSGKTYEQYF. The CDR3 DNA follows: TGTGCCTGGACCCCAACCCTTAGCGGGAAAACCTACGAGCAGTACTTC.

The genes are TRBV5-6 and TRBJ2-7; D is possibly TRBD1 (6 bases). This CDR3 comprises 12 residues. Germline CDR1 reads SGHDT; CDR2 reads YYEEEE. Trimming took off 2 bases at V and 5 bases at J, with 8 bases between the two ends. This CDR3 reads CASSLQGHEQYF. DNA of the CDR3: TGTGCCAGCAGCTTACAGGGCCACGAGCAGTACTTC.

This clone was seen a single time. Different DNA sequences within this sample yield the same CDR3. The rearrangement uses TRBV5-1 and TRBJ1-5; D is uncertain. With 0 bases removed from V and 5 bases from J, the gap between germline ends came to 6 bases. CDR1 is SGHRS, CDR2 YFSETQ, per germline. The CDR3 consists of 13 residues. Written as DNA, the CDR3 is TGCGCCAGCAGCTTGGATCCGGATCAGCCCCAGCATTTT. Translation gives CASSLDPDQPQHF.

This chain joins TRBV10-3 and TRBJ2-7, with D perhaps TRBD2 (6 bases). In germline, CDR1 is ENHRY, CDR2 SYGVKD. The CDR3 loop spans 15 amino acids. Trimming pared 4 bases from V and 1 base from J, leaving 14 bases between. As DNA, the CDR3 is TGTGCCATCAGTGTAGGGACGGGAGTGTCCTACGAGCAGTACTTC. Translated: CAISVGTGVSYEQYF.

V is TRBV29-1 and J is TRBJ1-1; a possible D gene is TRBD1 (6 bases). The CDR3 length is 12 residues. Germline CDR1 and CDR2: SQVTM and ANQGSEA. Trimming took off 7 bases at V and 5 bases at J, with 14 bases between the two ends. This chain's CDR3 is CSAIRGGTEAFF. CDR3 coding DNA: TGCAGCGCCATCAGGGGAGGGACTGAAGCTTTCTTT.

This rearrangement joins TRBV5-4 to TRBJ1-1; 9 nucleotides align to TRBD1. CDR1 SGHNT and CDR2 YYREEE come from the germline V gene (reference sequence). The junction had 3 bases not matched to a gene; V was cut back by 4 bases and J by 5 bases. The CDR3 extends over 13 amino acids. DNA of the CDR3: TGTGCCAGCAGCGGGGACAGGGATACTGAAGCTTTCTTT. Its translation: CASSGDRDTEAFF.

The chain is built from TRBV5-4 and TRBJ2-2; D is possibly TRBD2 (7 bases). Deletions cut 4 bases from V and 7 bases from J, with 20 bases between. The V gene's germline CDR1 is SGHNT and CDR2 YYREEE (reference sequence). The CDR3 runs 16 residues. Written as DNA, the CDR3 is TGTGCCAGCAGCGCCCGGGGGGCGGCGGCGGTCGGGGAGCTGTTTTTT. Translation: CASSARGAAAVGELFF.

This chain links TRBV6-6 with TRBJ2-6; a possible D gene is TRBD1 (5 bases). CDR3 length: 15 residues. The germline V gene encodes CDR1 MNHNY and CDR2 SVGAGI (reference sequence). Trimming cost V 8 bases and J 6 bases, with 17 bases left between them. The CDR3 region is CASLTAGYAANVLTF. CDR3 DNA sequence: TGTGCCAGCCTTACCGCAGGGTATGCGGCCAACGTCCTGACTTTC.